The subject of this entry is one T cell receptor (beta chain). This sample stems from a study of blood T cells in healthy people across ages. Combining a sample-barcoded 5' primer with a J-beta primer mix, a second PCR ran for roughly 6 to 12 cycles. TCRdb recomputed calls from the 5' RACE reads with MiXCR, one row per CDR3 protein. The data hold about 770,000 distinct CDR3 sequences, with under 55% observed a single time. No fewer than 6 million PBMCs went into each sample. Trimming removed 4 bases at V and 5 bases at J, with 14 bases between. Germline-derived CDR1 and CDR2 are LGHDT and YNNKEL (reference sequence). The CDR3 has 15 amino acids.

The rearrangement links TRBV3-1 to TRBJ2-2; the D gene is possibly TRBD1 (6 bases). The sample consisted of blood. This receptor was identified in a man in his sixties in good health. CDR3 nucleotides: TGTGCCAGCAGCCCCACCCGGGGACATACCGGGGAGCTGTTTTTT. Its translation is CASSPTRGHTGELFF.